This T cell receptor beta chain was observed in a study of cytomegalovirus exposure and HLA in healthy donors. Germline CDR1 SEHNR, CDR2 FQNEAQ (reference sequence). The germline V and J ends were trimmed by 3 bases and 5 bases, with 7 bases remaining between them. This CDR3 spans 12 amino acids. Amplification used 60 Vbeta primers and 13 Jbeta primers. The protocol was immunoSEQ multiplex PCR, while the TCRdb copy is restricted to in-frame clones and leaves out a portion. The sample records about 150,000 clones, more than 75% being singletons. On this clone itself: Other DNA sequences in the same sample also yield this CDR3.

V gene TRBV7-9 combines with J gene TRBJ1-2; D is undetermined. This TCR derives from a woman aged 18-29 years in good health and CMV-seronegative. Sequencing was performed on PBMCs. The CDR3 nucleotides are TGTGCCAGCAGCTTGGAGCCGTATGGCTACACCTTC. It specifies CASSLEPYGYTF.